The clone carrying this TCR beta chain was counted many times. Its specificity is not known. Trimming removed 7 bases from V and 4 bases from J, with 10 bases in between. Germline CDR1 and CDR2: SNHLY and FYNNEI. The CDR3 length is 12 residues. When naive CD8 T cells were sorted, they were gated as CD8+CD4-CCR7+CD45RA+. Using its own MiXCR run on the PCR reads, TCRdb lists one record per CDR3 protein. The profile covers 70,000 to 95,000 distinct CDR3 sequences, with about 20% appearing a single time and roughly 0.93% taken by the ten largest. This sample stems from a study of molecular identifiers for immune sequencing clone quantification. Study-level points and caveats: Barcode-sharing identical TCR molecules could underestimate highly expanded clone sizes.

Material: naive CD8+ T cells from blood, with Jurkat cell RNA spiked in. Sample subset: FACS-sorted CD8+CD4-CCR7+CD45RA+ naive T cells. The V call is TRBV2, the J call TRBJ1-1; D perhaps matches TRBD1 (6 bases). This TCR was sampled from a human donor in good health. Some libraries in this study had Jurkat cell RNA spiked in. The CDR3 region has the DNA TGTGCCAGCATTCAGGGGCCCACTGAAGCTTTCTTT. As protein: CASIQGPTEAFF.